One sample yielded the 29 T cell receptor beta chains listed below, sequenced in a study of early T cells in non-severe SARS-CoV-2 infection. TCRdb used MiXCR to reprocess the 5' RACE reads, holding one entry per CDR3 protein. Altogether about 83,000 distinct CDR3 sequences are present, roughly an eighth being singletons, with the ten largest covering over 1.2%. The sequencing input was whole blood. Receptor source: an adult who was a healthcare worker with PCR-confirmed SARS-CoV-2 infection or an uninfected control (not recorded which).

The sample holds many counts of this clonotype. This rearrangement joins TRBV5-4 to TRBJ1-6, with TRBD1 identical over 7 bases. The CDR3 has 13 residues. The V and J ends lost 4 bases and 10 bases, in that order; junction bases with no gene match: 5. Germline V CDR1 and CDR2: SGHNT, YYREEE (reference sequence). CDR3 sequence (DNA): TGTGCCAGCAGCGGGTCAGGGGGATCACCCCTCCACTTT. Translating gives CASSGSGGSPLHF.

This clonotype came up a few times. The V call is TRBV11-2, the J call TRBJ2-3; D unresolved. V was clipped by 1 base and J by 4 bases, with 6 bases between them. The germline CDR1 and CDR2 sequences are SGHAT and FQNNGV. There are 13 residues in the CDR3. The CDR3 DNA sequence: TGTGCCAGCAGCTTAGCAGGCCCAGATACGCAGTATTTT. This translates into CASSLAGPDTQYF.

This clonotype was detected a few times. V usage is TRBV13 and J usage is TRBJ1-3; D is unresolved. V was pared by 0 bases and J by 7 bases, with 10 bases between. Germline CDR1 and CDR2: PRHDT and FYEKMQ (reference sequence). The CDR3 extends over 14 amino acids. The CDR3 sequence: CASSLGDVRNTIYF. CDR3 nucleotides: TGTGCCAGCAGCTTAGGGGACGTCCGGAACACCATATATTTT.

This clonotype was recorded many times. V gene TRBV20-1 combines with J gene TRBJ2-5; no clear D. The length of the CDR3 is 10 residues. CDR1 and CDR2 from the germline V gene are DFQATT and SNEGSKA (reference sequence). Trimming took 1 base from V and 7 from J, leaving 4 bases between them. CDR3 amino acids: CSARVGTQYF. The CDR3 region has the DNA TGCAGTGCTAGAGTGGGGACCCAGTACTTC.

This chain connects TRBV6-6 to TRBJ2-1, with D tentatively TRBD2 (5 bases). Trimming cost V 6 bases and J 9 bases, with 12 bases left between them. This CDR3 region has 12 residues. Per the germline V gene, CDR1 is MNHNY and CDR2 is SVGAGI (reference sequence). The CDR3 reads CASSRPRGEQFF. DNA of the CDR3: TGTGCCAGCAGCCGACCTCGGGGTGAGCAGTTCTTC.

This clonotype was seen many times. Compared with germline, one end of the junction differs, possibly owing to a read error. This chain joins TRBV7-2 and TRBJ2-5; D unclear. Looked up from germline, CDR1 is SGHTA and CDR2 is FQGNSA. The CDR3 is made up of 12 amino acids. The DNA for the CDR3 is TGTGCCAGCAGCCCAGTATTCGGCCTTAGTGTCTTC. It translates to CASSPVFGLSVF.

This clonotype has more than one count but fewer than ten. The J gene is TRBJ1-6, the V gene TRBV5-1, with D unresolved. From germline, CDR1 is SGHRS and CDR2 YFSETQ. Trimming removed 0 bases from V and 7 bases from J, with 8 bases in between. The CDR3 spans 14 residues. The CDR3, as DNA: TGCGCCAGCAGCTTGGGGACGCTGAATTCACCCCTCCACTTT. This codes for CASSLGTLNSPLHF.

The chain couples TRBV25-1 to TRBJ1-2; D call uncertain. CDR3 length: 13 residues. CDR1 is MGHDK and CDR2 is SYGVNS in the germline V gene. V was clipped by 7 bases and J by 4 bases, with 13 bases between them. The CDR3 DNA sequence: TGTGCCAGCATGTCCGGGTTCGGCTATGGCTACACCTTC. Translated: CASMSGFGYGYTF.

This clonotype was observed at least ten times. The V and J genes are TRBV15 and TRBJ2-7; the D is unclear. The germline CDR1 and CDR2 sequences are LNHNV and YYDKDF (reference sequence). Trimming took 1 base from V and 2 from J, leaving 12 bases between them. The length of the CDR3 is 15 residues. This chain's CDR3 is CATSRVGGGAYEQYF. CDR3 coding DNA: TGTGCCACCAGCAGAGTCGGCGGCGGTGCCTACGAGCAGTACTTC.

The chain links TRBV7-8 to TRBJ1-2; D might be TRBD1 (5 bases). CDR3 size: 15 residues. Trimming left V 1 base short and J 2 bases short, with 11 bases between. Germline values: CDR1 SGHVS, CDR2 FQNEAQ. The CDR3 region has the DNA TGTGCCAGCAGCTTAGGACAGACAGTAAACTATGGCTACACCTTC. Translating gives CASSLGQTVNYGYTF.

This clonotype was found many times. V gene TRBV7-9 combines with J gene TRBJ2-1; no reliable D call. Per germline, CDR1 SEHNR and CDR2 FQNEAQ (reference sequence). Deletions cut 6 bases from V and 0 bases from J, with 6 bases between. This CDR3 contains 13 residues. The CDR3 is CASRQNSYNEQFF. The CDR3 DNA sequence: TGTGCCAGCAGACAGAACTCCTACAATGAGCAGTTCTTC. Variable domain in full (rest from reference TRBV7-9 and TRBJ2-1): DTGVSQNPRHKITKRGQNVTFRCDPISEHNRLYWYRQTLGQGPEFLTYFQNEAQLEKSRLLSDRFSAERPKGSFSTLEIQRTEQGDSAMYLCASRQNSYNEQFFGPGTRLTVL.

This clonotype has only a few counts. The chain is built from TRBV20-1 and TRBJ2-7; weak D call: TRBD1 (5 bases). This CDR3 comprises 16 residues. Trimming took 2 bases from V and 3 from J, leaving 20 bases between them. Germline V lookup: CDR1 DFQATT, CDR2 SNEGSKA (reference sequence). The CDR3 DNA sequence: TGCAGTGCTAGATCAGGGCGGACGGGCCGGCTCTACGAGCAGTACTTC. Encoded protein: CSARSGRTGRLYEQYF.

Only a few counts were recorded for this clonotype. The chain carries TRBV10-3 and TRBJ1-5; 9 bases agree with TRBD1. Germline loops: CDR1 ENHRY, CDR2 SYGVKD. This CDR3 comprises 16 residues. J was trimmed by 2 bases and V by 4 bases; bases with no gene match: 6. In DNA, the CDR3 is TGTGCCATCAGTGGGGGGACAGGGATGGGCAATCAGCCCCAGCATTTT. Amino acid sequence: CAISGGTGMGNQPQHF.

This clonotype was picked up a small number of times. The V and J genes are TRBV5-1 and TRBJ1-4; perhaps TRBD1 as D (5 bases). Germline loops: CDR1 SGHRS, CDR2 YFSETQ. Trimming stripped 4 bases from V and 8 bases from J, with 18 bases between. This CDR3 has 15 residues. The CDR3 DNA is TGCGCCAGCAGCCCAACCCCAGGGCGTGTCGAAAAACTGTTTTTT. Translating it yields CASSPTPGRVEKLFF.

J is TRBJ2-5 and V is TRBV6-1, with D maybe TRBD1 (6 bases). The CDR3 loop spans 14 amino acids. The germline gives CDR1 MNHNS, CDR2 SASEGT. V was pared by 6 bases and J by 3 bases, with 14 bases between. The CDR3 here is CASRAGTPEETQYF. CDR3 bases: TGTGCCAGCAGGGCCGGGACACCCGAAGAGACCCAGTACTTC.

J is TRBJ1-1 and V is TRBV7-3, with D possibly matching TRBD1 (6 bases). Germline V gives CDR1 SGHTA, CDR2 FQGTGA. V lost 5 bases and J 1 base, leaving 8 bases between the germline ends. This CDR3 has 13 residues. DNA of the CDR3: TGTGCCAGCAGCCAGGGACAGAACACTGAAGCTTTCTTT. Residues: CASSQGQNTEAFF.

The V gene is TRBV9, the J gene TRBJ2-1, with TRBD2 matching over 11 bases. The germline CDR1 and CDR2 sequences are SGDLS and YYNGEE. With V trimmed by 4 bases and J by 9 bases, 12 bases remained unmatched. The CDR3 is 16 amino acids. CDR3 sequence: CASSPLSGGATGEQFF. The CDR3 coding sequence is TGTGCCAGCAGCCCTCTTAGCGGGGGGGCCACGGGTGAGCAGTTCTTC. Filled out from reference TRBV9 and TRBJ2-1, the complete variable domain reads DSGVTQTPKHLITATGQRVTLRCSPRSGDLSVYWYQQSLDQGLQFLIQYYNGEERAKGNILERFSAQQFPDLHSELNLSSLELGDSALYFCASSPLSGGATGEQFFGPGTRLTVL.

This clonotype was recorded many times. The chain is built from TRBV4-3 and TRBJ2-5; 7 bases are a match to TRBD1. V lost 0 bases and J lost 2; bases outside the gene matches: 12. CDR1 is LGHNA, CDR2 YSLEER, per germline. The CDR3 has 18 residues. The DNA for the CDR3 is TGCGCCAGCAGCCAAGAAATGGTGAGGGGGCAGAGACAAGAGACCCAGTACTTC. Protein product: CASSQEMVRGQRQETQYF.

This clonotype was seen at least ten times. V and J are TRBV9 and TRBJ2-2; no clear D. The germline V gene encodes CDR1 SGDLS and CDR2 YYNGEE. Trimming removed 0 bases at V and 7 bases at J, with 22 bases between. The CDR3 totals 18 residues. CDR3 loop: CASSVEALGFFGGGELFF. DNA of the CDR3: TGTGCCAGCAGCGTAGAAGCTCTGGGATTTTTCGGCGGCGGGGAGCTGTTTTTT.

The chain joins TRBV7-9 to TRBJ2-1; 8 positions agree with TRBD2. V dropped 5 bases and J dropped 4; count of bases not matched to a gene: 13. Germline-derived CDR1 and CDR2 are SEHNR and FQNEAQ (reference sequence). The CDR3 loop spans 17 amino acids. CDR3 bases: TGTGCCAGCAGCGCACCAAGGGGCGGGGGGACGTACAATGAGCAGTTCTTC. Translated: CASSAPRGGGTYNEQFF.

This clonotype has at least ten counts. This chain uses TRBV7-2 with TRBJ2-5; 10 bases line up with TRBD2. Germline CDR1 and CDR2: SGHTA and FQGNSA. The CDR3 contains 14 residues. V shed 7 bases, J shed 6 bases, and the junction held 8 bases outside the gene matches. In DNA, the CDR3 is TGTGCCAGCAACAGCCTAGCGGGGGCGCAGACCCAGTACTTC. Amino acids: CASNSLAGAQTQYF.

This clonotype was seen repeatedly, ten times or more. The chain recombines TRBV7-2 with TRBJ2-3, with 9 positions matching TRBD1. The CDR3 is 15 residues long. The V gene's germline CDR1 is SGHTA and CDR2 FQGNSA. V shed 4 bases, J shed 4 bases, and the junction held 6 bases outside the gene matches. This CDR3 is CASSSPGQGSDTQYF. The CDR3, as DNA: TGTGCCAGCAGCTCGCCGGGACAGGGATCAGATACGCAGTATTTT. Complete variable domain (other parts from reference TRBV7-2 and TRBJ2-3): GAGVSQSPSNKVTEKGKDVELRCDPISGHTALYWYRQSLGQGLEFLIYFQGNSAPDKSGLPSDRFSAERTGGSVSTLTIQRTQQEDSAVYLCASSSPGQGSDTQYFGPGTRLTVL.

Comment on this clonotype: This may be a read error: a much more frequent sequence differs by one nucleotide. The chain couples TRBV19 to TRBJ2-7; the D gene is possibly TRBD1 (5 bases). Germline CDR1 reads LNHDA; CDR2 reads SQIVND (reference sequence). This CDR3 spans 13 amino acids. V was shortened by 1 base and J by 5 bases, with 9 bases between the two germline ends. CDR3: CASSIVGAHEQYF. CDR3 nucleotides: TGTGCCAGTAGTATAGTTGGGGCCCACGAGCAGTACTTC.

Many counts were recorded for this clonotype. This chain's CDR3 is CASSSGTGGSGYTF. For the CDR3, the DNA is TGTGCCAGCAGCTCCGGGACAGGGGGCAGTGGCTACACCTTC. The rearrangement links TRBV5-4 to TRBJ1-2; 12 nucleotides agree with TRBD1. Looked up from germline, CDR1 is SGHNT and CDR2 is YYREEE (reference sequence). The CDR3 contains 14 residues. V gave up 3 bases and J gave up 7 bases; unmatched junction bases: 4.

This clonotype was seen repeatedly, ten times or more. The chain has TRBV12-3 or TRBV12-4 and TRBJ2-7; D is possibly TRBD1 or TRBD2 (7 bases each). V lost 6 bases and J 7 bases, leaving 22 bases between the germline ends. The CDR3 runs to 15 residues. This chain's CDR3 is CASRRTQGGDLEQYF. CDR3 in DNA: TGTGCCAGCAGAAGGACGCAGGGGGGGGACTTGGAGCAGTACTTC.

The chain is built from TRBV15 and TRBJ1-3; 7 nucleotides align to TRBD1. CDR1 is LNHNV, CDR2 YYDKDF, per germline (reference sequence). V lost 1 base, J lost 5 bases, and 5 bases stayed unmatched. The CDR3 sequence is 15 residues long. DNA for the CDR3: TGTGCCACCAGCAGAGGTCGGGACAGCAGAAACACCATATATTTT. It translates to CATSRGRDSRNTIYF.

CDR3 in amino acids: CATSDLSRANEQFF. DNA of the CDR3: TGTGCCACCAGTGATTTAAGCAGGGCCAATGAGCAGTTCTTC. The rearrangement joins TRBV24-1 to TRBJ2-1; TRBD1 might be the D (5 bases). CDR3 length: 14 amino acids. CDR1 and CDR2 from the germline V gene are KGHDR and SFDVKD. Trimming left V 1 base short and J 6 bases short, with 9 bases between.

This chain uses TRBV6-5 with TRBJ1-2; D not resolved. V was pared by 6 bases and J by 0 bases, with 14 bases between. The CDR3 extends over 15 amino acids. Germline loops: CDR1 MNHEY, CDR2 SVGAGI. The CDR3 DNA reads TGTGCCAGCAGCCCACCGGGCCTAGCTAACTATGGCTACACCTTC. Its protein product is CASSPPGLANYGYTF.

This clonotype was found many times. The chain has TRBV29-1 and TRBJ1-1; D unresolved. Germline V gene sequence: CDR1 SQVTM, CDR2 ANQGSEA. This CDR3 comprises 10 residues. The V and J ends lost 6 bases and 2 bases respectively, with 4 bases between them. The CDR3 loop is CSVANTEAFF. For the CDR3, the DNA is TGCAGCGTAGCTAACACTGAAGCTTTCTTT.